The 2 T cell receptor beta chains presented below share a single source sample, sequenced in a study of shared clonotypes between healthy human individuals. TCRdb's table, derived via immunoSEQ multiplex PCR, lists solely in-frame clones and lacks some. Here the sample spans more than 400,000 clones, 95% to 97% being singletons. The specimen was naive CD4+ T cells sorted from blood. As for subset: CD45RA+ positively selected. The receptors originated from a woman aged 25 to 39 in good health.

This chain joins TRBV7-2 and TRBJ1-2, with D uncertain. Germline loops: CDR1 SGHTA, CDR2 FQGNSA. The CDR3 is 12 amino acids. The germline V and J ends were trimmed by 1 base and 2 bases, with 2 bases remaining between them. This chain's CDR3 is CASSLGNYGYTF. The CDR3 DNA reads as TGTGCCAGCAGCTTAGGCAACTATGGCTACACCTTC. The complete variable domain, with remaining parts taken from reference TRBV7-2 and TRBJ1-2, reads GAGVSQSPSNKVTEKGKDVELRCDPISGHTALYWYRQSLGQGLEFLIYFQGNSAPDKSGLPSDRFSAERTGGSVSTLTIQRTQQEDSAVYLCASSLGNYGYTFGSGTRLTVV.

The sample holds one count of this clone. The chain couples TRBV5-4 to TRBJ1-2, with D maybe TRBD1 (5 bases). This CDR3 is built from 14 residues. Trimming removed 2 bases at V and 1 base at J, with 9 bases between. Germline V gives CDR1 SGHNT, CDR2 YYREEE (reference sequence). CDR3 bases: TGTGCCAGCAGCTTTGGGGGGAATAACTATGGCTACACCTTC. Translating gives CASSFGGNNYGYTF.